Shown below are 4 T cell receptor beta chains from a single sample sequenced in a study of cytomegalovirus exposure and HLA in healthy donors. PCR primers comprised 60 Vbeta and 13 Jbeta primers. Libraries were prepared by immunoSEQ multiplex PCR; TCRdb keeps only in-frame clonotypes and omits some of them. This table has roughly 130,000 clones, 74% appearing once. The specimen was PBMCs. Every receptor here comes from a woman aged 50 to 60 in good health and CMV-seropositive.

This chain connects TRBV6-1 to TRBJ2-3; 7 nucleotides agree with TRBD1. Looked up from germline, CDR1 is MNHNS and CDR2 is SASEGT. This CDR3 is built from 15 residues. Trimming at V came to 7 bases and at J to 1 base, leaving 8 bases not matched to a gene. The CDR3 nucleotides read TGTGCCAGCACCTCAGACAGGGCTGGCACAGATACGCAGTATTTT. It is translated as CASTSDRAGTDTQYF.

The chain links TRBV19 to TRBJ2-2, with D possibly TRBD2 on 6 matching bases. The germline gives CDR1 LNHDA, CDR2 SQIVND (reference sequence). The V end lost 8 bases, the J end lost 6 bases, and 10 bases lay between the germline ends. The CDR3 has 12 residues. CDR3 in DNA: TGTGCCAGTGCTTGGGGGGCCGGGGAGCTGTTTTTT. This encodes CASAWGAGELFF.

The sample holds a few counts of this clone. J is TRBJ1-6 and V is TRBV10-2; D gene uncertain. V lost 5 bases and J 9 bases, leaving 20 bases between the germline ends. The germline CDR1 and CDR2 sequences are WSHSY and SAAADI. The CDR3 sequence is 16 residues long. CDR3 in DNA: TGCGCCAGCAGTCCCCGGCCGAGGCGGGGTGGTTCACCCCTCCACTTT. Translated: CASSPRPRRGGSPLHF.

The rearrangement joins TRBV2 to TRBJ2-3, with 11 bases matching TRBD2. Trimming took 8 bases from V and 1 from J; bases not matched to a gene: 5. Looked up from germline, CDR1 is SNHLY and CDR2 is FYNNEI. CDR3 size: 15 residues. Here the CDR3 reads CASGALAGGTDTQYF. In DNA form, the CDR3 reads TGTGCCAGCGGGGCACTAGCGGGGGGCACAGATACGCAGTATTTT.